This T cell receptor (beta chain) was recovered during a study of control samples from healthy donors and cancer patients. Assay used: immunoSEQ multiplex PCR; TCRdb lists only in-frame clones, some missing. In all, the sample yields approximately 190,000 clones. J was trimmed by 5 bases and V by 5 bases; bases with no gene match: 14. The CDR3 length is 18 residues. This chain connects TRBV6-7 to TRBJ2-2; 10 nucleotides agree with TRBD1. TRBV6-7 is treated as an ORF (open reading frame) with a function not yet certain. Sequencing was performed on blood. This clonotype originated in a woman younger than 45 in good health. The CDR3 nucleotides are TGTGCCAGCAGTGAAAGACAGGGGGCGCGTCGGAAAACCGGGGAGCTGTTTTTT. Its translation is CASSERQGARRKTGELFF.